The clone carrying this T cell receptor beta chain was observed many times. TCR cDNA was made by 5'RACE template switching, adding a universal primer site and UMIs. TCRdb reprocessed the 5' RACE reads via MiXCR and lists one record per CDR3 protein. The sample lists 50,000 or so distinct CDR3 sequences; less than 8.5% were seen once. The data belong to a study of T cells after yellow fever vaccination. Germline assignment: CDR1 DFQATT and CDR2 SNEGSKA (reference sequence). The V end was cut by 0 bases, the J end by 1 base, with 19 bases between. The CDR3 runs to 18 residues. Study-wide results and caveats: The secondary response peaked faster, at day 5 versus 15, but was weaker. Most primary-vaccination clones reappeared after the booster (about 97% CD4, 85% to 90% CD8). Researchers cautioned that FACS-sorted repertoires could harbor abundant clonotypes contaminating from the bulk population.

The chain employs TRBV20-1 and TRBJ1-3; possible D gene TRBD1, 6 bases. This TCR was recovered from a man aged 18 to 35 who received the YFV17D yellow fever vaccine. Sequenced here: CD8+ T cells not binding an NS4B(214-222) dextramer, sorted from PBMCs, sampled around 45 days after the first yellow fever vaccination. CDR3 loop: CSARDSPDSRGSGNTIYF. In nucleotides, the CDR3 is TGCAGTGCTAGAGATTCCCCGGACAGCCGCGGGTCTGGAAACACCATATATTTT.